This TCR beta chain was recorded in a study of CD8 T cells in Susac syndrome. Study summary: At the time of blood draw, patients with Susac syndrome were therapy-naive, receiving corticosteroids, or receiving intravenous immunoglobulin alone.

CDR3 length: 16 amino acids. Per germline, CDR1 SGHTA and CDR2 FQGNSA. The V gene end was trimmed by 4 bases and the J gene end by 1 base; junction bases not matched to a gene: 8. The T cells that were sequenced for TCR beta were CD8+ and CD4+ cells from blood. In contrast to the negatively isolated CD8+ and CD4+ T cells, TEMRA cells were FACS-enriched. Comments on this clonotype: The antigen remains undetermined.

cDNA came from about 0.5 to 1 ug RNA primed by random hexamers. TCRdb reprocessed the immunoSEQ multiplex PCR reads with MiXCR, giving one entry per CDR3 protein. The data contain 200,000 or so distinct CDR3 sequences, more than 90% of them singletons. Findings and limits, study-wide: It was acknowledged in the study that the number of individuals who were included in its TCR sequencing and HLA analysis was relatively small.

Sequencing was performed on CD4+ T cells from PBMCs. The chain carries TRBV7-2 and TRBJ1-1; 8 bases map to TRBD1. This receptor was identified in a human donor with Susac syndrome. For the CDR3, the DNA is TGTGCCAGCAGCTCCGGGACAGGCAAAGCGAACACTGAAGCTTTCTTT. Residues: CASSSGTGKANTEAFF.